A single sample is the source of the 18 T cell receptor beta chains below, sequenced in a study of T cell responses to AZD1222 COVID-19 vaccine. TCRdb's copy holds only in-frame clones and misses some; the assay was immunoSEQ multiplex PCR. The sample records almost 95,000 clones, about 85% being singletons. Sequencing was performed on peripheral blood, taken 28 days after the second AZD1222 dose. The source is an adult who received the AZD1222 COVID-19 vaccine.

The rearrangement joins TRBV6-1 to TRBJ1-2; 8 nucleotides align to TRBD1. The V gene end was trimmed by 2 bases and the J gene end by 4 bases; junction bases not matched to a gene: 6. Germline V CDR1 and CDR2: MNHNS, SASEGT. This CDR3 is 15 amino acids long. The CDR3: CASSEPGQGGYGYTF. As DNA, the CDR3 is TGTGCCAGCAGTGAACCCGGACAGGGCGGCTATGGCTACACCTTC.

This rearrangement joins TRBV19 to TRBJ2-4; 11 bases agree with TRBD2. V lost 1 base, J lost 6 bases, and 5 bases stayed unmatched. The CDR3 contains 16 residues. Germline CDR1 LNHDA, CDR2 SQIVND (reference sequence). The chain's CDR3 is CASSIVVGTSGNIQYF. The CDR3 DNA sequence: TGTGCCAGTAGTATAGTAGTCGGGACTAGCGGAAACATTCAGTACTTC.

J is TRBJ2-7 and V is TRBV28; perhaps TRBD2 as D (5 bases). V was shortened by 6 bases and J by 6 bases, with 12 bases between the two germline ends. CDR1 is MDHEN, CDR2 SYDVKM, per germline. This CDR3 has 12 amino acids. In DNA, the CDR3 is TGTGCCAGCAGCAAGATGAGGGTCGAGCAGTACTTC. As protein: CASSKMRVEQYF.

The genes are TRBV27 and TRBJ2-7; no clear D gene. Germline V CDR1 and CDR2: MNHEY, SMNVEV (reference sequence). V lost 6 bases and J 3 bases, leaving 12 bases between the germline ends. The CDR3 is 13 residues long. The CDR3 region is CASSALDRYEQYF. Here the CDR3 DNA reads TGTGCCAGCAGCGCTCTCGACCGCTACGAGCAGTACTTC.

This CDR3 reads CSVSGRFTYEQYF. As DNA, the CDR3 is TGCAGCGTTTCGGGGAGGTTTACCTACGAGCAGTACTTC. The gene calls are TRBV29-1 and TRBJ2-7; possibly TRBD2 for D (6 bases). Trimming took 5 bases from V and 2 from J, leaving 13 bases between them. The germline V gene encodes CDR1 SQVTM and CDR2 ANQGSEA. The CDR3 has 13 residues.

This chain connects TRBV9 to TRBJ2-2; TRBD2 matches 11 bases. Germline values: CDR1 SGDLS, CDR2 YYNGEE. The V segment lost 2 bases and the J segment 3 bases; nucleotides outside the gene matches: 9. CDR3 size: 18 residues. The CDR3 protein is CASSVLQLAGVDTGELFF. The CDR3 DNA reads TGTGCCAGCAGCGTTCTTCAACTAGCGGGGGTTGACACCGGGGAGCTGTTTTTT.

V usage is TRBV4-3 and J usage is TRBJ2-7, with D perhaps TRBD1 or TRBD2 (7 bases each). The V and J ends lost 2 bases and 5 bases respectively, with 13 bases between them. CDR1 is LGHNA and CDR2 is YSLEER in the germline V gene. This CDR3 comprises 14 residues. CDR3 protein: CASSQRDSGDEQYF. The DNA for the CDR3 is TGCGCCAGCAGCCAAAGGGACAGCGGGGACGAGCAGTACTTC.

The rearrangement uses TRBV7-9 and TRBJ2-1, with D perhaps matching TRBD1 (6 bases). Germline V gene lookup returns CDR1 SEHNR and CDR2 FQNEAQ (reference sequence). V was shortened by 5 bases and J by 1 base, with 12 bases between the two germline ends. This CDR3 is built from 15 residues. Here the CDR3 DNA reads TGTGCCAGCAGCACCCGCGGACAGTCCTACAATGAGCAGTTCTTC. Translated, it gives CASSTRGQSYNEQFF.

V is TRBV3-1 (or the pseudogene TRBV3-2) and J is TRBJ1-2; D unresolved. The length of the CDR3 is 14 residues. Germline V gene data show CDR1 as LGHDT and CDR2 as YNNKEL (reference sequence). With 3 bases removed from V and 5 bases from J, the gap between germline ends came to 13 bases. The CDR3 DNA is TGTGCCAGCAGCCACGGGAGGGTGGGATATGGCTACACCTTC. It specifies CASSHGRVGYGYTF.

The chain employs TRBV4-1 and TRBJ1-4; D perhaps matches TRBD1 (5 bases). V was shortened by 0 bases and J by 3 bases, with 8 bases between the two germline ends. Germline V gene lookup returns CDR1 MGHRA and CDR2 YSYEKL. The CDR3 has 15 residues. The CDR3 DNA follows: TGCGCCAGCAGCCAAGATGGGGGGGCTAATGAAAAACTGTTTTTT. Translating gives CASSQDGGANEKLFF.

This sequence joins TRBV21-1 and TRBJ1-2; the table calls TRBD1, which could not be checked here. TRBV21-1 is a documented pseudogene. The CDR3 spans 14 residues. The CDR3 DNA is TGTGCCAGCACCCAAGGGGCAAGTCGGTATGGCTACACCTTC. Translation gives CASTQGASRYGYTF.

This clone appeared a single time. The rearrangement links TRBV7-9 to TRBJ1-4; TRBD1 is a possible D gene (6 bases). Germline V lookup: CDR1 SEHNR, CDR2 FQNEAQ (reference sequence). Deletions cut 5 bases from V and 7 bases from J, with 17 bases between. This CDR3 is built from 15 residues. The CDR3 loop is CASSLGTLVGEKLFF. In DNA, the CDR3 is TGTGCCAGCAGCCTCGGGACACTAGTAGGTGAAAAACTGTTTTTT. Full variable domain (missing parts from reference TRBV7-9 and TRBJ1-4): DTGVSQNPRHKITKRGQNVTFRCDPISEHNRLYWYRQTLGQGPEFLTYFQNEAQLEKSRLLSDRFSAERPKGSFSTLEIQRTEQGDSAMYLCASSLGTLVGEKLFFGSGTQLSVL.

The V and J genes are TRBV4-3 and TRBJ1-2; 7 bases are shared with TRBD1. After removal of 0 bases from V and 4 bases from J, the junction contained 2 bases not matched to a gene. The germline V gene has CDR1 LGHNA and CDR2 YSLEER. The CDR3 totals 14 residues. CDR3 DNA sequence: TGCGCCAGCAGCCAAGAGACAGGGCCCTATGGCTACACCTTC. Translating gives CASSQETGPYGYTF.

The chain uses TRBV7-8 and TRBJ2-3, with a tentative D call TRBD1 (6 bases). V shed 5 bases and J shed 1 base, with 19 bases lying between them. This CDR3 is 17 amino acids long. Germline loops: CDR1 SGHVS, CDR2 FQNEAQ. Here the CDR3 DNA reads TGTGCCAGCAGCCCCCGGGACATCCGGCGGGGCACAGATACGCAGTATTTT. Protein sequence: CASSPRDIRRGTDTQYF.

V usage is TRBV5-1 and J usage is TRBJ2-3; 12 positions agree with TRBD2. The germline V gene encodes CDR1 SGHRS and CDR2 YFSETQ. Trimming removed 3 bases from V and 4 bases from J; junction bases left unmatched: 15. This CDR3 has 19 residues. The CDR3 loop reads CASSSLSSGRAAGADTQYF. The CDR3 DNA reads as TGCGCCAGCAGCTCCCTCTCTAGCGGGAGGGCCGCTGGGGCAGATACGCAGTATTTT.

The V and J genes are TRBV6-6 and TRBJ1-1; no clear D gene. Germline CDR1 reads MNHNY; CDR2 reads SVGAGI (reference sequence). Between the trimmed V and J ends, which lost 0 bases and 7 bases, there was a span of 12 bases. This CDR3 comprises 14 residues. CDR3 sequence reads: CASSYSGWRVEAFF. For the CDR3, the DNA is TGTGCCAGCAGTTACTCTGGCTGGAGGGTTGAAGCTTTCTTT.

V and J are TRBV5-1 and TRBJ2-3; the D call may be TRBD1 or TRBD2 (5 bases each). V lost 4 bases, J lost 6 bases, and 24 bases lay in between. Germline V gene data show CDR1 as SGHRS and CDR2 as YFSETQ. CDR3 length equals 17 residues. In DNA form, the CDR3 reads TGCGCCAGCAGCCCAGGGACGAATATATGGGGCGTGGATACGCAGTATTTT. Its translation is CASSPGTNIWGVDTQYF.

The rearrangement uses TRBV12-2 and TRBJ2-2; the tabulated D call, TRBD2, remains unverified against the DNA. TRBV12-2 is listed as a pseudogene. CDR3 length: 18 residues. CDR3 residues: CARLRSGGPPRRTGELFF. The CDR3 nucleotides are TGTGCAAGGCTTCGCTCGGGGGGACCCCCTAGACGCACCGGGGAGCTGTTTTTT.